The 16 T cell receptor beta chains listed next were all sequenced from one sample in a study of OX40 agonist ivuxolimab in advanced cancers. Here immunoSEQ multiplex PCR was the method, and the copy in TCRdb shows in-frame clones only, minus some. The repertoire has approximately 60,000 clones, roughly 90% of them found once; the top ten carry 0.62%. Material: CD4+ or CD8+ T cells sorted from blood, obtained in a trial of the OX40 agonist ivuxolimab. The receptors originated from an adult with an advanced solid tumor such as melanoma, head and neck, liver or kidney cancer.

The chain joins TRBV5-1 to TRBJ2-2; possible D gene TRBD1, 6 bases. This CDR3 has 14 amino acids. Germline CDR1 is SGHRS and CDR2 is YFSETQ. The ends were cut back, 4 bases at V and 4 bases at J, with 11 bases in the middle. CDR3 region: CASSATGGTGELFF. DNA for the CDR3: TGCGCCAGCAGCGCGACAGGAGGCACCGGGGAGCTGTTTTTT.

The chain links TRBV21-1 to TRBJ2-7; the DNA was not compared with TRBD2, the D call given in the table. TRBV21-1 is designated a pseudogene. The CDR3 consists of 13 residues. As DNA, the CDR3 is TGTGCCAGCCCCCACCCTACGGGGAACGAGCAGTACTTC. Protein sequence: CASPHPTGNEQYF.

The gene calls are TRBV5-4 and TRBJ2-3; D is ambiguous. This CDR3 region has 14 residues. Germline V gene data show CDR1 as SGHNT and CDR2 as YYREEE (reference sequence). Between the trimmed V and J ends, which lost 1 base and 2 bases, there was a span of 8 bases. DNA of the CDR3: TGTGCCAGCAGCTTGAGGCAGAACACAGATACGCAGTATTTT. Translated: CASSLRQNTDTQYF.

This clone was counted a few times. This sequence joins TRBV7-9 and TRBJ2-1, with TRBD2 identical over 7 bases. CDR3 size: 16 residues. The ends lost 5 bases at V and 3 bases at J; junction bases unmatched: 10. Germline V gene lookup returns CDR1 SEHNR and CDR2 FQNEAQ (reference sequence). CDR3 sequence reads: CASSRLTQRGYNEQFF. CDR3 nucleotide sequence: TGTGCCAGCAGCCGGTTAACCCAGCGGGGCTACAATGAGCAGTTCTTC.

The V call is TRBV6-5, the J call TRBJ2-1; TRBD2 aligns across 8 bases. The CDR3 covers 14 residues. Germline CDR1 is MNHEY and CDR2 is SVGAGI. Trimming at V came to 6 bases and at J to 9 bases, leaving 10 bases not matched to a gene. As DNA, the CDR3 is TGTGCCAGCAGAGTTCTAGCGGCGGGGGGTGAGCAGTTCTTC. Translated: CASRVLAAGGEQFF.

V is TRBV10-3 and J is TRBJ2-3; 9 bases align to TRBD2. V shed 10 bases, J shed 2 bases, and the junction held 7 bases outside the gene matches. This CDR3 comprises 14 residues. Germline loops: CDR1 ENHRY, CDR2 SYGVKD. CDR3 protein: CATQTSGYTDTQYF. The CDR3 coding sequence is TGTGCCACTCAGACTAGCGGCTACACAGATACGCAGTATTTT.

V gene TRBV30 combines with J gene TRBJ2-6; TRBD1 agrees at 7 bases. Losses at the gene ends were 4 bases for V and 4 bases for J; bases not matched to a gene: 4. The CDR3 has 14 residues. Germline values: CDR1 GTSNPN, CDR2 SVGIG (reference sequence). CDR3: CAWTTGVGANVLTF. The CDR3 bases are TGTGCCTGGACCACAGGGGTCGGGGCCAACGTCCTGACTTTC.

The V gene is TRBV6-8, the J gene TRBJ2-3; possibly TRBD1 for D (6 bases). Germline V gives CDR1 MNHGY, CDR2 SAAAGT. The V gene lost 2 bases and the J gene lost 1 base, with 16 bases spanning the gap. The CDR3 totals 17 residues. The CDR3 DNA reads TGTGCCAGCAGTTACCCGAACATGAGACAGGGCACAGATACGCAGTATTTT. Its protein product is CASSYPNMRQGTDTQYF.

This sequence joins TRBV6-5 and TRBJ1-5; no clear D gene. This CDR3 is 14 amino acids long. Trimming pared 6 bases from V and 1 base from J, leaving 10 bases between. Looked up from germline, CDR1 is MNHEY and CDR2 is SVGAGI. In nucleotides, the CDR3 is TGTGCCAGCAGCAAACGGGGAAGCAATCAGCCCCAGCATTTT. Its protein is CASSKRGSNQPQHF.

V usage is TRBV6-5 and J usage is TRBJ2-5, with 12 bases that match TRBD2. J was trimmed by 5 bases and V by 0 bases; bases with no gene match: 4. The CDR3 runs 16 residues. The germline V gene has CDR1 MNHEY and CDR2 SVGAGI. The chain's CDR3 is CASSYSALAGGETQYF. CDR3 nucleotides: TGTGCCAGCAGTTACTCTGCTCTAGCGGGGGGGGAGACCCAGTACTTC.

This chain uses TRBV6-1 with TRBJ2-7; D may be TRBD2 (5 bases). Trimming pared 6 bases from V and 4 bases from J, leaving 16 bases between. The CDR3 contains 14 residues. The germline V gene has CDR1 MNHNS and CDR2 SASEGT. Here the CDR3 DNA reads TGTGCCAGCAGGGATCCGGGAAAGATGTACGAGCAGTACTTC. Its protein is CASRDPGKMYEQYF.

The rearrangement joins TRBV5-6 to TRBJ2-3, with 8 bases lining up with TRBD2. Trimming at V came to 3 bases and at J to 2 bases, leaving 8 bases not matched to a gene. This CDR3 comprises 16 residues. The germline V gene has CDR1 SGHDT and CDR2 YYEEEE. The CDR3 here is CASSSLTSAFTDTQYF. CDR3 DNA: TGTGCCAGCAGCTCCCTGACTAGCGCTTTCACAGATACGCAGTATTTT. The full variable domain, with the rest looked up from reference TRBV5-6 and TRBJ2-3, is DAGVTQSPTHLIKTRGQQVTLRCSPKSGHDTVSWYQQALGQGPQFIFQYYEEEERQRGNFPDRFSGHQFPNYSSELNVNALLLGDSALYLCASSSLTSAFTDTQYFGPGTRLTVL.

This sequence joins TRBV25-1 and TRBJ1-4; the D gene is possibly TRBD1 (6 bases). In germline, CDR1 is MGHDK, CDR2 SYGVNS. The CDR3 length is 16 residues. The V and J ends lost 3 bases and 8 bases respectively, with 19 bases between them. The CDR3 spells CASSDPKGDAIEKLFF. In DNA, the CDR3 is TGTGCCAGCAGTGACCCAAAGGGGGACGCCATAGAAAAACTGTTTTTT.

The chain joins TRBV5-1 to TRBJ1-2; a possible D gene is TRBD1 (6 bases). CDR1 is SGHRS and CDR2 is YFSETQ in the germline V gene. This CDR3 region has 15 residues. V lost 0 bases and J lost 4, with 13 bases in between. Here the CDR3 DNA reads TGCGCCAGCAGCTTGGACAGGGCGGAGACCTATGGCTACACCTTC. It encodes CASSLDRAETYGYTF.

This chain connects TRBV5-1 to TRBJ2-7; 9 bases align to TRBD1. The CDR3 covers 15 residues. Trimming at V came to 5 bases and at J to 5 bases, leaving 11 bases not matched to a gene. CDR1 and CDR2 from the germline V gene are SGHRS and YFSETQ. CDR3 bases: TGCGCCAGCAGGAGTATCGGACAGGGGCGCCACGAGCAGTACTTC. The encoded protein is CASRSIGQGRHEQYF.

The J gene is TRBJ2-2, the V gene TRBV19; perhaps TRBD2 as D (7 bases). The CDR3 contains 18 residues. Germline values: CDR1 LNHDA, CDR2 SQIVND (reference sequence). V lost 5 bases to trimming and J lost 2 bases, with 21 bases between them. The CDR3, as DNA: TGTGCCAGTAGTCCTGCACGTGGAGGGGGGGCCAACACCGGGGAGCTGTTTTTT. It codes for CASSPARGGGANTGELFF.